The 24 T cell receptor beta chains presented below share a single source sample, sequenced in a study of vaccination and CD4 T cells after COVID-19. The Oncomine TCR Beta short-read assay generated sequence data from the DNA of cultured CD4+ T cells. TCRdb itself ran the PCR reads through MiXCR, one entry per CDR3 protein. The table shows under 25,000 distinct CDR3 sequences, with around 50% occurring only once. These receptors have no identified antigens. Treatment given: roughly 11-day PBMC culture with coronavirus spike peptide pools or control peptides (ViraFEST assay). Sequences were obtained from cultured CD4+ T cells from blood. These receptors were obtained from a human donor with COVID-19.

Only a few counts were recorded for this clonotype. The chain employs TRBV11-2 and TRBJ1-2; 9 bases are a match to TRBD1. Germline CDR1 and CDR2: SGHAT and FQNNGV. The junction had 3 bases not matched to a gene; V was cut back by 0 bases and J by 7 bases. The CDR3 spans 14 residues. The CDR3 is CASSLERTGAGYTF. In DNA, the CDR3 is TGTGCCAGCAGCTTAGAGCGGACAGGGGCTGGCTACACCTTC.

The CDR3 sequence is CASSFLRSNYGYTF. The CDR3 DNA follows: TGTGCCAGCAGCTTTCTCAGGTCAAACTATGGCTACACCTTC. The chain joins TRBV7-8 to TRBJ1-2; no clear D gene. Germline CDR1 and CDR2: SGHVS and FQNEAQ. The CDR3 covers 14 residues. The V and J ends lost 3 bases and 2 bases respectively, with 10 bases between them.

This clonotype counts as large. J is TRBJ1-5 and V is TRBV20-1, with a possible D match to TRBD1 (6 bases). CDR1 is DFQATT and CDR2 is SNEGSKA in the germline V gene (reference sequence). V was trimmed by 0 bases and J by 6 bases, leaving 18 bases between them. CDR3 length equals 16 residues. The CDR3 is CSARDGQSRGGQPQHF. In DNA, the CDR3 is TGCAGTGCTAGAGACGGACAGTCCCGGGGGGGTCAGCCCCAGCATTTT.

About this clonotype: The junction and the germline gene differ at one end; a read error may be behind it. V and J are TRBV11-3 and TRBJ2-3; TRBD1 aligns across 7 bases. Germline-derived CDR1 and CDR2 are SGHNT and YENEEA. This CDR3 has 15 residues. DNA for the CDR3: TGTGCCAGCAGCTTTAGGACAGGAGACTTAGATACGCATTATTTT. It specifies CASSFRTGDLDTHYF.

The genes are TRBV19 and TRBJ2-3; 10 bases fit TRBD2. CDR1 is LNHDA, CDR2 SQIVND, per germline (reference sequence). The CDR3 extends over 14 amino acids. The V gene end was trimmed by 7 bases and the J gene end by 0 bases; junction bases not matched to a gene: 1. As DNA, the CDR3 is TGTGCCAGTAAACTAGCGGGAAGCACAGATACGCAGTATTTT. Encoded protein: CASKLAGSTDTQYF.

This rearrangement joins TRBV24-1 to TRBJ2-7; 9 positions match TRBD1. Germline-derived CDR1 and CDR2 are KGHDR and SFDVKD. Unmatched junction bases numbered 5, after V lost 4 bases and J lost 2 bases. The CDR3 totals 15 residues. CDR3 coding DNA: TGTGCCACCAGTGACCGCAGACAGGGGGCCTACGAGCAGTACTTC. It codes for CATSDRRQGAYEQYF.

The rearrangement joins TRBV27 to TRBJ2-7, with a weak D call TRBD2 (5 bases). The CDR3 consists of 13 residues. Looked up from germline, CDR1 is MNHEY and CDR2 is SMNVEV (reference sequence). Trimming removed 2 bases from V and 6 bases from J, with 11 bases in between. The CDR3, as DNA: TGTGCCAGCAGTTTAGTTCTGAGGGCCGAGCAGTACTTC. It encodes CASSLVLRAEQYF.

This clonotype was picked up a small number of times. V is TRBV27 and J is TRBJ2-6, with no clear D. In germline, CDR1 is MNHEY, CDR2 SMNVEV (reference sequence). The V end lost 2 bases, the J end lost 0 bases, and 5 bases lay between the germline ends. This CDR3 comprises 15 residues. The CDR3 nucleotides read TGTGCCAGCAGTTTACGAGGCTCTGGGGCCAACGTCCTGACTTTC. This translates into CASSLRGSGANVLTF.

The chain combines TRBV28 with TRBJ1-6, with a weak D call TRBD1 (5 bases). V was cut by 3 bases and J by 6 bases, with 12 bases left in between. CDR3 length: 15 amino acids. From germline, CDR1 is MDHEN and CDR2 SYDVKM. In DNA, the CDR3 is TGTGCCAGCAGTTTTATAGGGGTCGGTAATTCACCCCTCCACTTT. This gives the protein CASSFIGVGNSPLHF.

The V and J genes are TRBV19 and TRBJ1-4, with D perhaps matching TRBD1 (6 bases). The germline V gene has CDR1 LNHDA and CDR2 SQIVND (reference sequence). Trimming took 3 bases from V and 4 from J, leaving 12 bases between them. The CDR3 extends over 15 amino acids. CDR3 DNA sequence: TGTGCCAGTAGTATCACCGGGACAAGTAATGAAAAACTGTTTTTT. Encoded protein: CASSITGTSNEKLFF.

V gene TRBV20-1 combines with J gene TRBJ2-7; 7 bases agree with TRBD1. V lost 6 bases to trimming and J lost 0 bases; unmatched junction nucleotides: 8. CDR3 length: 14 residues. The germline V gene has CDR1 DFQATT and CDR2 SNEGSKA (reference sequence). The CDR3 loop reads CSAPPAGGSYEQYF. In nucleotides, the CDR3 is TGCAGTGCGCCCCCGGCAGGGGGCTCCTACGAGCAGTACTTC.

J is TRBJ1-5 and V is TRBV4-2; 7 bases line up with TRBD1. The germline V gene has CDR1 LGHNA and CDR2 YNFKEQ. V lost 4 bases to trimming and J lost 2 bases; unmatched junction nucleotides: 2. The CDR3 loop spans 14 amino acids. The CDR3 spells CASSLTGGNQPQHF. For the CDR3, the DNA is TGTGCCAGCAGCCTCACAGGGGGCAATCAGCCCCAGCATTTT.

This clonotype was observed a handful of times. This sequence joins TRBV20-1 and TRBJ2-1, with a tentative D call TRBD2 (6 bases). The CDR3 contains 15 residues. Germline values: CDR1 DFQATT, CDR2 SNEGSKA (reference sequence). V was cut by 5 bases and J by 5 bases, with 19 bases left in between. For the CDR3, the DNA is TGCAGTGCTCGACTAACTAGCATTGGAAACAATGAGCAGTTCTTC. Amino acid sequence: CSARLTSIGNNEQFF.

V is TRBV19 and J is TRBJ2-7, with TRBD2 as a possible D gene (5 bases). Germline assignment: CDR1 LNHDA and CDR2 SQIVND (reference sequence). This CDR3 comprises 14 residues. The V end was cut by 4 bases, the J end by 3 bases, with 13 bases between. DNA for the CDR3: TGTGCCAGTAGTAAGCCGGGGAAGAGCTACGAGCAGTACTTC. This encodes CASSKPGKSYEQYF.

The chain employs TRBV29-1 and TRBJ2-1; 9 nucleotides agree with TRBD2. The length of the CDR3 is 14 residues. The germline V gene encodes CDR1 SQVTM and CDR2 ANQGSEA. J was trimmed by 3 bases and V by 2 bases; bases with no gene match: 2. CDR3 in amino acids: CSVENSGGYNEQFF. CDR3 bases: TGCAGCGTTGAAAATAGCGGGGGCTACAATGAGCAGTTCTTC.

The V call is TRBV12-3 or TRBV12-4, the J call TRBJ1-3; D unresolved. This CDR3 has 14 amino acids. Trimming took 6 bases from V and 2 from J, leaving 11 bases between them. The DNA for the CDR3 is TGTGCCAGCAGGGCACTGACGGCTGGAAACACCATATATTTT. Protein product: CASRALTAGNTIYF.

V gene TRBV30 combines with J gene TRBJ1-6, with D uncertain. The CDR3 spans 14 residues. Germline CDR1 and CDR2: GTSNPN and SVGIG (reference sequence). V lost 4 bases to trimming and J lost 6 bases, with 13 bases between them. As DNA, the CDR3 is TGTGCCTGGAATAAAGGCTGGGGTAATTCACCCCTCCACTTT. Translated: CAWNKGWGNSPLHF.

This clonotype was seen just once. The chain recombines TRBV11-3 with TRBJ2-3; D call uncertain. The V and J ends lost 6 bases and 7 bases respectively, with 11 bases between them. The CDR3 covers 12 residues. The germline CDR1 and CDR2 sequences are SGHNT and YENEEA. This chain's CDR3 is CASRDSSYTQYF. CDR3 bases: TGTGCCAGCAGGGATAGCAGTTATACGCAGTATTTT.

The chain carries TRBV7-3 and TRBJ2-5; D is uncertain. Germline CDR1 SGHTA, CDR2 FQGTGA. This CDR3 spans 14 amino acids. V gave up 2 bases and J gave up 7 bases, with 14 bases separating them. The CDR3 loop is CASSLGPSMGTQYF. CDR3 coding DNA: TGTGCCAGCAGCTTAGGACCCAGCATGGGGACCCAGTACTTC.

V is TRBV2 and J is TRBJ2-3, with D perhaps matching TRBD2 (6 bases). V was clipped by 8 bases and J by 0 bases, with 12 bases between them. Germline CDR1 SNHLY, CDR2 FYNNEI. This CDR3 is 14 amino acids long. This chain's CDR3 is CASVAVSSTDTQYF. CDR3 coding DNA: TGTGCCAGCGTAGCGGTATCTAGCACAGATACGCAGTATTTT.

The chain links TRBV5-1 to TRBJ1-1; D uncertain. V was trimmed by 1 base and J by 1 base, leaving 8 bases between them. The CDR3 covers 14 residues. Germline loops: CDR1 SGHRS, CDR2 YFSETQ. The CDR3 nucleotides are TGCGCCAGCAGCTTGTTCAGGACGAACACTGAAGCTTTCTTT. Translated, it gives CASSLFRTNTEAFF.

This clonotype was picked up a small number of times. The rearrangement links TRBV10-1 to TRBJ2-5; the D is unclear. The CDR3 is made up of 13 amino acids. Germline V gene data show CDR1 as WNHNN and CDR2 as SYGVQD (reference sequence). The germline V and J ends were trimmed by 4 bases and 5 bases, with 11 bases remaining between them. The CDR3 protein is CASSGNVGETQYF. Here the CDR3 DNA reads TGCGCCAGCAGTGGAAACGTGGGGGAGACCCAGTACTTC.

In this sample, this clonotype turned up a few times. The V and J genes are TRBV7-6 and TRBJ2-1; no clear D gene. CDR3 length: 11 residues. Germline V CDR1 and CDR2: SGHVS, FNYEAQ. V shed 5 bases and J shed 5 bases, with 4 bases lying between them. The CDR3 region has the DNA TGTGCCAGCAGCCTTAACAATGAGCAGTTCTTC. Amino acids: CASSLNNEQFF.

The sample holds one count of this clonotype. A read error may account for a junction end that differs from germline. V and J are TRBV11-3 and TRBJ2-7, with 10 bases lining up with TRBD2. The CDR3 is 15 amino acids. Germline V lookup: CDR1 SGHNT, CDR2 YENEEA. The CDR3 DNA sequence: TGTGCCGGCAGCTTGCTAGCGGGGGCCAGCTACGAGCAGTACTTC. It encodes CAGSLLAGASYEQYF.